This T cell receptor (beta chain) was obtained from a study of CD8 T cells in Susac syndrome. Germline values: CDR1 SGHDT, CDR2 YYEEEE. This CDR3 region has 11 residues. Deletions cut 4 bases from V and 7 bases from J, with 8 bases between. The authors reverse transcribed about 0.5 to 1 ug RNA with random hexamers. MiXCR was run by TCRdb on the immunoSEQ multiplex PCR reads, yielding one entry per CDR3 protein. The table has hundreds of thousands of distinct CDR3 sequences, about 94% seen once. The sequencing input was CD4+ T cells from PBMCs. The clonotype originates from a human donor with Susac syndrome. The chain uses TRBV5-6 and TRBJ2-5; possibly TRBD1 for D (5 bases). CDR3 coding DNA: TGTGCCAGCAGCCAGGGCGTGACCCAGTACTTC. Translation: CASSQGVTQYF.